This TCR beta chain was captured by sequencing in a study of shared clonotypes between healthy human individuals (dated by TCRdb to the early 2020s). Study-wide context: A few men and a couple of women, aged 18 to 49 years, made up the cohort. To estimate repertoire size and how much clonotypes are shared between individuals, the study performed deep sequencing of blood TCR repertoires from five healthy adults. For each donor, CD4 naive and CD4 memory were each given three plates, CD8 naive was given two plates, and CD8 memory was given one plate. Libraries were prepared and TCR repertoires were sequenced by different laboratories using diverse techniques, in order to increase sequencing depth and limit assay-specific biases. Leukapheresis yielded between about 0.9 and 10 billion PBMCs per donor.

From the cysteine through the phenylalanine, the CDR3 covers 15 amino acids. Only the CDR3 DNA is retained, 45 bases long and in frame from the first base. From a lookup of the germline V gene, CDR1 and CDR2 are SGDLS and YYNGEE. V was cut back by 4 bases and J by 4 bases, leaving a gap of 14 bases between them. The study at large found these results: Sampling was limited to blood, and TCR repertoires in tissue likely differ from TCR repertoires in blood. Because the study included only a small number of donors, the genetic and exposure-history diversity represented was limited. Larger estimated clonotype richness was generally found for naive subsets than for memory subsets. Pairwise subsampling led to the expectation that sequencing depth would affect the degree of clonotype sharing among donors. Higher generation probabilities were observed for clonotypes shared by all four sorted-subset donors than for non-shared clonotypes. Even with the large sequencing depth, rarefaction of the sorted-subset datasets indicated that sequencing was incomplete. Across a few donors, around 5% of naive CD4, roughly 3.5% of naive CD8, under 2.5% of memory CD4, and under 0.45% of memory CD8 clonotypes were shared.

To note about this clone: Which antigen it targets is not known. No much larger clone is present one base from it, and per-base qualities are unavailable.

The donors were healthy, HIV-negative adults who had no recently reported acute infections or vaccinations. Only Caucasian adults living in Nashville, Tennessee, USA were represented among the donors. CD4+ T cells were enriched by magnetic negative selection; naive cells were then positively selected on CD45RA, and the negative fraction formed the memory subset. Blood was collected by leukapheresis, and PBMCs were isolated by Ficoll-Histopaque density gradient centrifugation and then cryopreserved in liquid nitrogen vapor phase. Analytical flow cytometry was used to check the purity and quantity of every magnetically sorted T cell population. Genomic DNA was isolated from every sorted fraction and measured by UV absorbance on a Nanodrop 2000c. TCR CDR3 regions were amplified from genomic DNA by multiplex PCR using the deep immunoSEQ assay. Genomic DNA extracted from each cell subset was distributed evenly over all wells of several immunoSEQ 96-well plates, and each plate served as one replicate. For sorted subsets, 150 to 250 ng genomic DNA, equal to about 30,000 T cell genomes, was loaded into each replicate PCR. Purified libraries were quantified with a Qubit 3.0 fluorometer, sized on a Bioanalyzer 2100, and re-quantified with the KAPA Library Quantification kit. Every immunoSEQ 96-well plate was sequenced on a dedicated single-read 150-cycle Illumina NextSeq 550 flow cell. From the authors' description of their analysis: Because only junctional sequences without quality scores were contained in the immunoSEQ output, filtering matching that applied to full-length reads could not be performed. Sequences were annotated with PyIR, a Python wrapper for IgBLAST v1.9, and V/J genes and CDR3 were assigned using IMGT germline references. Reads were filtered out if the reads had weak V/J assignments (E-value above 1e-6), no CDR3, stop codons, out-of-frame junctions, or ambiguous translated residues. V3J clonotypes were defined by identical inferred V gene, J gene, and CDR3 amino acid sequence. To compute the percentage overlap between repertoires, the number of shared unique clonotypes was divided by the size of the smaller repertoire. Three approaches were used to assess repertoire richness: RTK rarefaction, the Chao1 estimator, and Recon v2.1 estimates of unobserved clonotypes. Generation probabilities for all TCRbeta clonotypes obtained by the gDNA method from a handful of donors were computed using OLGA. Sourced from immuneACCESS, this table was stored by TCRdb with only in-frame sequences that have V and J called. A share of the clones is absent; for the studies checked, an unresolved V gene accounts for under half, and the remainder has no known explanation. D and trimming come from the DNA, and the V and J calls and clone size come from that table. The sample table lists nearly 1 million clones, less than 85% of them with a count of one. Over 1.3% of the sample goes to the ten largest clones.

The TCR was taken from a young man in good health. The sample taken for sequencing was memory CD4+ T cells sorted from blood. The cell subset or site label corresponds to: CD45RA-negative fraction. This chain is built from TRBV9 and TRBJ2-2; possibly the D gene is TRBD1, per 6 matching bases. The DNA sequence is TGTGCCAGCAGCCTCGGACAGCTACCCACCGGGGAGCTGTTTTTT. It specifies CASSLGQLPTGELFF. With the rest looked up from the reference TRBV9 and TRBJ2-2 genes rather than sequenced, the full variable domain is DSGVTQTPKHLITATGQRVTLRCSPRSGDLSVYWYQQSLDQGLQFLIQYYNGEERAKGNILERFSAQQFPDLHSELNLSSLELGDSALYFCASSLGQLPTGELFFGEGSRLTVL.